This T cell receptor (beta chain) was captured in a study of CD8+CD57+ T cells in acquired aplastic anemia. Many counts were recorded for this clonotype. The CDR3 runs to 16 residues. With 5 bases removed from V and 5 bases from J, the gap between germline ends came to 18 bases. Germline V gene sequence: CDR1 SGHVS, CDR2 FQNEAQ. Genomic DNA provided the template from which TCR beta VDJ and CDR3 profiles were obtained. TCRdb re-analysed the reads in MiXCR, keeping a single row per CDR3 protein. The data show some 180,000 distinct CDR3 sequences, 50% to 65% seen once. By flow cytometry, patients selected for sequencing had shown an expansion of CD8+CD57+ cells.

The source is a human donor with aplastic anemia. The chain is built from TRBV7-8 and TRBJ2-2; D possibly corresponds to TRBD1 (6 bases). Sequencing was done on a sample of sorted CD4+, CD8+, or CD8+CD57+ T cells (not recorded which) from PBMCs. The CDR3 spells CASSPPGQDGTGELFF. The CDR3 coding sequence is TGTGCCAGCAGCCCGCCGGGACAAGATGGGACCGGGGAGCTGTTTTTT.